This T cell receptor (beta chain) emerged from a study of control samples from healthy donors and cancer patients. The V gene's germline CDR1 is MNHEY and CDR2 SMNVEV (reference sequence). The CDR3 covers 16 residues. Between the trimmed V and J ends, which lost 2 bases and 11 bases, there was a span of 21 bases. Libraries were prepared by immunoSEQ multiplex PCR; TCRdb keeps only in-frame clonotypes and omits some of them. The data hold approximately 100,000 clones, with approximately 90% observed a single time. The sample consisted of blood. The chain uses TRBV27 and TRBJ1-4; D is unclear. The TCR comes from a man younger than 40 in good health. CDR3 nucleotide sequence: TGTGCCAGCAGTTTAATGGCCTCACCCCCCTTGGTGAAACTGTTTTTT. Amino acid sequence: CASSLMASPPLVKLFF.